This T cell receptor (beta chain) was recorded in a study of T cells after yellow fever vaccination (dated by TCRdb to the late 2010s). Regarding the study in general: The SMART-Seq v4 Ultra Low Input RNA kit was used to prepare libraries from fractions with low cell numbers. Blood was collected at multiple timepoints before and after primary and secondary immunization, and bulk PBMC replicates and cell subsets were isolated. To track T-cell clones before and after primary and booster YFV17D yellow fever vaccination, bulk TCR alpha and beta repertoires were sequenced longitudinally. The cohort comprised two healthy male donors, one aged 18 to 30 and one aged 30 to 40 years.

The germline V gene (reference sequence) gives CDR1 as LNHDA and CDR2 as SQIVND. There are 15 amino acids in the CDR3, from cysteine to phenylalanine inclusive. Just CDR3 DNA is preserved here, 45 bases in frame from base 1. From V the trimming removes 5 bases and from J it removes 4 bases, while the gene matches leave 7 bases of the junction unaccounted for. This sample's treatment or condition label indicates: live attenuated yellow fever vaccine strain. PBMCs were isolated from peripheral blood using a standard Ficoll-Paque protocol. CD4 and CD8 T-cell fractions were isolated with Dynabeads CD4 and CD8 positive selection kits. TriZol was used to extract RNA from bulk PBMCs, from CD4 and CD8 fractions, and from dextramer-positive and dextramer-negative fractions. The instrument given in TCRdb is Illumina NovaSeq 6000. Synthesis of TCR cDNA relied on 5'RACE template switching, a step that introduced a universal primer site along with unique molecular identifiers. cDNA synthesis was primed from both the TCR alpha and TCR beta constant segments. Two PCR steps were used to amplify libraries, with sample barcodes and sequencing adapters being added in the second step. Sequencing of libraries was performed on Illumina HiSeq 2500 (2x100 bp) or NovaSeq (2x150 bp). The original pipeline was this. Demultiplexing of reads and collapsing into UMI consensus sequences were performed with MIGEC, and V(D)J alignment was carried out with MiXCR. Clonotypes responding to the vaccine were identified with edgeR on replicate PBMC samples, with the criteria of FDR below 0.01 and a log2 fold change above 5 up to day 15. CD4 or CD8 identity was assigned to each bulk clonotype according to whether the clonotype was present at higher abundance in the sequenced CD4 repertoire or the sequenced CD8 repertoire. Clones were called with MiXCR by TCRdb after fastp trimmed the public reads at Q25, and only in-frame beta chains were retained. CDR3 protein sequences are deduplicated, and each keeps its most common genes and DNA. These V and J calls derive from TCRdb rather than the authors' analysis. Across this sample there are 300,000 to 400,000 distinct CDR3 sequences, with approximately 13% seen only once. The top ten constitute approximately 3.4% of the sample.

To note about this clonotype: Its cognate antigen has yet to be identified. Base qualities were left out, and no much larger clone turns up one base away.

What the study reported, not specific to this receptor: Because abundant contaminating clonotypes from the bulk population could be contained in FACS-sorted repertoires, computational filtering was required. A small share of clonotypes occurred in both CD4 and CD8 compartments, likely arising from convergent recombination. Because only two donors were included in the study, the extent to which the findings can be generalized is limited. The secondary T-cell response was found to be weaker but faster than the primary response, with a peak reached on day 5 rather than on day 15. After the booster, most clones that had expanded after primary vaccination were detected again (almost 97% of CD4 and over 75% of CD8), suggesting broad maintenance of memory.

Sequencing used CD4+ T cells sorted from PBMCs, obtained 15 days after the yellow fever booster vaccination. The receptor was derived from a man younger than 35 who received the YFV17D yellow fever vaccine. The sequence links TRBV19 to TRBJ1-2, with TRBD1 matching 10 junction bases. The sequenced DNA is TGTGCCAGTAGTCGGGACAGGGGCGTACTCTATGGCTACACCTTC. The encoded protein is CASSRDRGVLYGYTF.